This entry lists 28 T cell receptor beta chains sequenced from one sample in a study of Ad26.COV2.S vaccination and SARS-CoV-2 variants. As for treatment: some 20 received Ad26.COV2.S at low or high dose, single or two shots; 5 received placebo; per-sample allocation not given. It was on day 63 after the first vaccine or placebo injection that samples were taken. Sequenced by immunoSEQ multiplex PCR; TCRdb stores in-frame clones only, minus some. In the table there are approximately 340,000 clones, 70% to 90% of which are singletons. The specimen was peripheral blood, collected in a trial of Ad26.COV2.S vaccine versus placebo. Receptor source: a person aged 18-65 years who received the Ad26.COV2.S COVID-19 vaccine or a placebo.

This chain joins TRBV3-1 (or the pseudogene TRBV3-2) and TRBJ1-1; D is ambiguous. V was cut by 1 base and J by 6 bases, with 12 bases left in between. The CDR3 covers 14 residues. CDR1 is LGHDT and CDR2 is YNNKEL in the germline V gene (reference sequence). As DNA, the CDR3 is TGTGCCAGCAGCCAAGTCGTCATCTCATCTGAAGCTTTCTTT. Translated: CASSQVVISSEAFF.

This chain uses TRBV9 with TRBJ2-6, with D maybe TRBD1 (6 bases). The CDR3 has 18 amino acids. Looked up from germline, CDR1 is SGDLS and CDR2 is YYNGEE. Trimming removed 0 bases at V and 0 bases at J, with 13 bases between. Here the CDR3 reads CASSVDSLQGSGANVLTF. DNA of the CDR3: TGTGCCAGCAGCGTAGACTCCCTACAGGGCTCTGGGGCCAACGTCCTGACTTTC.

The chain employs TRBV29-1 and TRBJ2-7, with D maybe TRBD2 (5 bases). Trimming took 2 bases from V and 3 from J, leaving 17 bases between them. Germline assignment: CDR1 SQVTM and CDR2 ANQGSEA. CDR3 length: 15 residues. CDR3 sequence: CSVELYEDGDYEQYF. Here the CDR3 DNA reads TGCAGCGTTGAATTATACGAAGACGGGGACTACGAGCAGTACTTC.

The J gene is TRBJ1-2, the V gene TRBV4-1; D remains ambiguous. This CDR3 is built from 14 residues. With 1 base removed from V and 4 bases from J, the gap between germline ends came to 10 bases. Germline-derived CDR1 and CDR2 are MGHRA and YSYEKL. The CDR3 loop is CASSQGGNIYGYTF. As DNA, the CDR3 is TGCGCCAGCAGCCAAGGAGGCAATATCTATGGCTACACCTTC.

The rearrangement uses TRBV4-3 and TRBJ2-3, with D hard to call. The CDR3 contains 13 residues. V lost 3 bases, J lost 2 bases, and 6 bases lay in between. Germline CDR1 LGHNA, CDR2 YSLEER. The CDR3 region has the DNA TGCGCCAGCAGCCACAGGAACACAGATACGCAGTATTTT. It codes for CASSHRNTDTQYF.

The rearrangement uses TRBV9 and TRBJ1-2; a weak D match, TRBD1 (6 bases). Per germline, CDR1 SGDLS and CDR2 YYNGEE. The V gene lost 4 bases and the J gene lost 6 bases, with 19 bases spanning the gap. The CDR3 spans 15 residues. CDR3 sequence reads: CASSLSTRGRDGYTF. The CDR3 nucleotides are TGTGCCAGCAGCCTATCAACCAGGGGAAGAGATGGCTACACCTTC.

The V call is TRBV24-1, the J call TRBJ2-3, with TRBD2 matching over 13 bases. V shed 1 base and J 3 bases; nucleotides not matched to a gene: 6. This CDR3 has 18 amino acids. Germline V gene lookup returns CDR1 KGHDR and CDR2 SFDVKD. In DNA, the CDR3 is TGTGCCACCAGTGATTTAGGGACTAGCGGGATGTGGACAGATACGCAGTATTTT. It yields the protein CATSDLGTSGMWTDTQYF.

The V call is TRBV5-6, the J call TRBJ2-5; D might be TRBD1 (6 bases). V lost 4 bases and J 1 base, leaving 14 bases between the germline ends. This CDR3 is 15 amino acids long. Germline lookup yields CDR1 SGHDT and CDR2 YYEEEE. The CDR3 nucleotides read TGTGCCAGCAGCCCTCGGACAGTCCTCCAAGAGACCCAGTACTTC. Amino acids: CASSPRTVLQETQYF.

The J gene is TRBJ2-1, the V gene TRBV9; 8 positions match TRBD1. The germline CDR1 and CDR2 sequences are SGDLS and YYNGEE. V shed 4 bases, J shed 5 bases, and the junction held 5 bases outside the gene matches. The CDR3 covers 14 residues. CDR3 DNA sequence: TGTGCCAGCAGCATCCGGGACAGGCACAATGAGCAGTTCTTC. It encodes CASSIRDRHNEQFF.

This sequence joins TRBV5-5 and TRBJ2-7, with 7 bases that match TRBD1. After removal of 6 bases from V and 2 bases from J, the junction contained 8 bases not matched to a gene. Germline CDR1 is SGHKS and CDR2 is YYEKEE (reference sequence). This CDR3 is 14 amino acids long. CDR3 amino acids: CASTQGQRPYEQYF. The CDR3 DNA is TGTGCCAGCACCCAGGGACAGAGACCCTACGAGCAGTACTTC.

This rearrangement joins TRBV30 to TRBJ1-3; TRBD1 agrees at 8 bases. This CDR3 is built from 15 residues. The V gene's germline CDR1 is GTSNPN and CDR2 SVGIG (reference sequence). Unmatched junction bases numbered 6, after V lost 5 bases and J lost 0 bases. The CDR3: CAWRTGGFSGNTIYF. In nucleotides, the CDR3 is TGTGCCTGGCGTACAGGGGGTTTCTCTGGAAACACCATATATTTT.

Here the CDR3 reads CATSREGPRINQPQHF. The CDR3 DNA reads as TGTGCCACCAGCAGAGAAGGTCCGAGGATAAATCAGCCCCAGCATTTT. V usage is TRBV15 and J usage is TRBJ1-5; D is uncertain. The CDR3 contains 16 residues. V lost 0 bases to trimming and J lost 4 bases, with 13 bases between them. From germline, CDR1 is LNHNV and CDR2 YYDKDF (reference sequence). The full variable domain, with the rest looked up from reference TRBV15 and TRBJ1-5, is DAMVIQNPRYQVTQFGKPVTLSCSQTLNHNVMYWYQQKSSQAPKLLFHYYDKDFNNEADTPDNFQSRRPNTSFCFLDIRSPGLGDTAMYLCATSREGPRINQPQHFGDGTRLSIL.

The chain recombines TRBV7-9 with TRBJ1-3; D ambiguous. The CDR3 consists of 13 residues. The germline gives CDR1 SEHNR, CDR2 FQNEAQ (reference sequence). The V and J ends lost 8 bases and 0 bases respectively, with 8 bases between them. CDR3 nucleotides: TGTGCCAGCCGCATACCCTCTGGAAACACCATATATTTT. Translated: CASRIPSGNTIYF.

Points on this clone: An end of the junction differs from the germline gene, which may be a read error. V and J are TRBV10-3 and TRBJ1-2, with a tentative D call TRBD1 (5 bases). The CDR3 totals 14 residues. From germline, CDR1 is ENHRY and CDR2 SYGVKD. The CDR3 coding sequence is TGTGCCACCAGTTTGACGGGGCGGGTGGGCGGCTACACCTTC. Protein sequence: CATSLTGRVGGYTF.

The gene calls are TRBV12-5 and TRBJ1-5, with TRBD1 identical over 7 bases. The CDR3 has 14 residues. The germline gives CDR1 LGHNT, CDR2 FRNRAP. Trimming took 3 bases from V and 9 from J; bases not matched to a gene: 8. In DNA form, the CDR3 reads TGTGCTAGTGGTTTTCGAGGACAGGTCGGGCCCCAGCATTTT. It specifies CASGFRGQVGPQHF. Using reference TRBV12-5 and TRBJ1-5 for the parts outside the CDR3, the full variable domain is DARVTQTPRHKVTEMGQEVTMRCQPILGHNTVFWYRQTMMQGLELLAYFRNRAPLDDSGMPKDRFSAEMPDATLATLKIQPSEPRDSAVYFCASGFRGQVGPQHFGDGTRLSIL.

The rearrangement links TRBV30 to TRBJ1-2; D is unresolved. The CDR3 consists of 14 residues. V was shortened by 2 bases and J by 8 bases, with 18 bases between the two germline ends. CDR1 and CDR2 (germline): GTSNPN, SVGIG (reference sequence). The CDR3 bases are TGTGCCTGGAGTTCCTGGAGCGAGGGTGACGGCTACACCTTC. Translating it yields CAWSSWSEGDGYTF.

The chain has TRBV7-9 and TRBJ2-4; the D gene is possibly TRBD2 (5 bases). CDR1 SEHNR and CDR2 FQNEAQ come from the germline V gene (reference sequence). V gave up 1 base and J gave up 3 bases, with 10 bases separating them. The CDR3 loop spans 15 amino acids. CDR3 amino acids: CASSLDSGVKNIQYF. In DNA form, the CDR3 reads TGTGCCAGCAGCTTAGATTCCGGGGTCAAAAACATTCAGTACTTC.

Note on this clone: A much larger clone lies one base from this, so it may be a read error. The sample carries other DNA sequences with the same CDR3. V is TRBV18 and J is TRBJ1-2; the match to TRBD1 covers 8 bases. Trimming took 1 base from V and 3 from J; bases not matched to a gene: 1. Germline V gene lookup returns CDR1 KGHSH and CDR2 LQKENI. The CDR3 runs 14 residues. In DNA, the CDR3 is TGTGCCAGCTCACCACTGGACAGGGACTATGGCTACACCTTC. This gives the protein CASSPLDRDYGYTF. Full variable domain (outside the CDR3, taken from reference TRBV18 and TRBJ1-2): NAGVMQNPRHLVRRRGQEARLRCSPMKGHSHVYWYRQLPEEGLKFMVYLQKENIIDESGMPKERFSAEFPKEGPSILRIQQVVRGDSAAYFCASSPLDRDYGYTFGSGTRLTVV.

The genes are TRBV10-2 and TRBJ2-7, with D hard to call. Germline V gene sequence: CDR1 WSHSY, CDR2 SAAADI. CDR3 length equals 13 residues. Trimming removed 3 bases at V and 3 bases at J, with 9 bases between. CDR3 amino acids: CASSDNGSYEQYF. The CDR3 DNA reads TGCGCCAGCAGTGATAACGGCAGCTACGAGCAGTACTTC.

This rearrangement joins TRBV27 to TRBJ1-2, with TRBD1 identical over 10 bases. The germline CDR1 and CDR2 sequences are MNHEY and SMNVEV (reference sequence). The CDR3 is 19 amino acids. With V trimmed by 10 bases and J by 4 bases, 24 bases remained unmatched. This CDR3 is CATRARAGQGIIAGYGYTF. CDR3 nucleotide sequence: TGTGCCACCAGGGCCCGCGCGGGACAGGGGATAATCGCGGGCTATGGCTACACCTTC.

The table lists this clone with a count of one. The chain combines TRBV5-3 with TRBJ1-2; possible D gene TRBD1, 5 bases. TRBV5-3 is recorded as an ORF, its role being uncertain. The CDR3 runs 13 residues. The V end was cut by 4 bases, the J end by 6 bases, with 13 bases between. The CDR3: CARSPGEGHGYTF. The CDR3 nucleotides are TGTGCCAGAAGCCCCGGGGAGGGGCATGGCTACACCTTC.

This clone has just a few counts. CDR3 protein: CASRTGSGGSYEQYF. DNA of the CDR3: TGCGCCAGCAGGACAGGGAGCGGGGGATCCTACGAGCAGTACTTC. The chain uses TRBV23-1 and TRBJ2-7; TRBD2 is a possible D gene (8 bases). TRBV23-1 belongs to the ORF category, with a function that is uncertain. V lost 6 bases and J lost 1, with 16 bases in between. The length of the CDR3 is 15 residues.

The rearrangement uses TRBV7-2 and TRBJ2-7; 7 bases fit TRBD1. The V segment lost 2 bases and the J segment 2 bases; nucleotides outside the gene matches: 6. CDR3 length: 15 residues. Germline CDR1 reads SGHTA; CDR2 reads FQGNSA. CDR3 nucleotides: TGTGCCAGCAGCTTAATAGGTCAGGGGGCCTACGAGCAGTACTTC. Translation: CASSLIGQGAYEQYF.

Here the CDR3 reads CATSGGSTEAFF. The CDR3, as DNA: TGTGCCACTAGCGGGGGGAGCACTGAAGCTTTCTTT. This sequence joins TRBV24-1 and TRBJ1-1; the D gene is possibly TRBD1 (5 bases). V was pared by 10 bases and J by 4 bases, with 12 bases between. Germline loops: CDR1 KGHDR, CDR2 SFDVKD. This CDR3 comprises 12 residues.

In its sample, this clone was seen once. The chain uses TRBV5-4 and TRBJ1-1, with TRBD1 matching over 8 bases. The CDR3 has 14 residues. Germline assignment: CDR1 SGHNT and CDR2 YYREEE (reference sequence). Unmatched junction bases numbered 8, after V lost 5 bases and J lost 5 bases. This CDR3 is CASRIDRGRTEAFF. CDR3 DNA sequence: TGTGCCAGCAGGATAGACAGGGGAAGGACTGAAGCTTTCTTT.

This chain connects TRBV28 to TRBJ1-4, with 9 bases aligning to TRBD1. The germline CDR1 and CDR2 sequences are MDHEN and SYDVKM. Trimming took 8 bases from V and 8 from J; bases not matched to a gene: 9. CDR3 size: 14 residues. The chain's CDR3 is CASEGRDRGEKLFF. As DNA, the CDR3 is TGTGCCAGCGAGGGTAGAGACAGGGGGGAAAAACTGTTTTTT. Looking up the rest from reference TRBV28 and TRBJ1-4 gives the full variable domain: DVKVTQSSRYLVKRTGEKVFLECVQDMDHENMFWYRQDPGLGLRLIYFSYDVKMKEKGDIPEGYSVSREKKERFSLILESASTNQTSMYLCASEGRDRGEKLFFGSGTQLSVL.

Here the CDR3 reads CASSYWREYNEQFF. The CDR3 nucleotides are TGTGCCAGCAGTTACTGGCGGGAGTACAATGAGCAGTTCTTC. The chain combines TRBV6-2 or TRBV6-3 with TRBJ2-1, with 7 nucleotides matching TRBD2. The V gene end was trimmed by 1 base and the J gene end by 4 bases; junction bases not matched to a gene: 1. In germline, CDR1 is MNHEY, CDR2 SVGEGT. This CDR3 contains 14 residues.

The rearrangement uses TRBV27 and TRBJ2-4, with TRBD2 matching 9 bases. This CDR3 region has 17 residues. Per germline, CDR1 MNHEY and CDR2 SMNVEV (reference sequence). The junction had 5 bases not matched to a gene; V was cut back by 1 base and J by 1 base. The CDR3, as DNA: TGTGCCAGCAGTTTATATAGCGGGAGCTTCGCCAAAAACATTCAGTACTTC. Translation: CASSLYSGSFAKNIQYF.